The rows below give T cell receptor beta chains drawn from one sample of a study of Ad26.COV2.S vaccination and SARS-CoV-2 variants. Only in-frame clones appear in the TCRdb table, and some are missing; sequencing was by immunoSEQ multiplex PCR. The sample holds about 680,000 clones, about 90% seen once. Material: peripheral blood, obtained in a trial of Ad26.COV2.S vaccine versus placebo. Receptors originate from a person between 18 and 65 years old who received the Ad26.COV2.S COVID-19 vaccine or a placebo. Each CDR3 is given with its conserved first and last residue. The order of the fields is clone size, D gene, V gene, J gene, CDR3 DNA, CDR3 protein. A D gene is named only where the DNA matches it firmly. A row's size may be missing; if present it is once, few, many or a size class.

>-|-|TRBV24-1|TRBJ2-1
TGTGCCGCCCAGCGAGACAGATACAATGAGCAGTTCTTC
CAAQRDRYNEQFF
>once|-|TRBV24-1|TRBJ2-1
TGTGCCACCAGCTCTAGCGATACCTACAATGAGCAGTTCTTC
CATSSSDTYNEQFF
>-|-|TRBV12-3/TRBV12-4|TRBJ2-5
TGTGCCAGCAGCCGGGACACAAAAGAGACCCAGTACTTC
CASSRDTKETQYF
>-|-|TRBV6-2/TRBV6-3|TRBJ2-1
TGTGCCAGCAGTTACTGGGTAGAGCAGTTCTTC
CASSYWVEQFF
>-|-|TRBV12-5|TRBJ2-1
TGTGCTAGTGGTTTGGTACCCCCAGGCAATGAGCAGTTCTTC
CASGLVPPGNEQFF
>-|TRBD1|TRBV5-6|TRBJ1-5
TGTGCCAGCAGCTTGGGGGACAGGGATAGCCAGCCCCAGCATTTT
CASSLGDRDSQPQHF
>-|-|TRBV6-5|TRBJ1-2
TGTGCCAGCGCGGGGCAGGCCGCTGGCTATGGCTACACCTTC
CASAGQAAGYGYTF
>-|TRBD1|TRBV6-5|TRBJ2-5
TGTGCCAGCAGTAGGACAGGGGGCTTTGAAGAGACCCAGTACTTC
CASSRTGGFEETQYF
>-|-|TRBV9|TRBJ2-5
TGTGCCAGCAGCGTGGGGTTCCAAGAGACCCAGTACTTC
CASSVGFQETQYF
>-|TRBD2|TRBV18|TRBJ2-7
TGTGCCAGCTCACGGTTTAGCGGGGCAAATCCCTACGAGCAGTACTTC
CASSRFSGANPYEQYF
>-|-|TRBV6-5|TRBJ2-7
TGTGCCAGCAGGGATCCAGGGACCTTGGGAGAGCAGTACTTC
CASRDPGTLGEQYF
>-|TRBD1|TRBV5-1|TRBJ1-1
TGCGCCAGCAGCCTGGGACAGGGGGTGACTGAAGCTTTCTTT
CASSLGQGVTEAFF
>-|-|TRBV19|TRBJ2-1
TGTGCCAGTAGTAGGAGGGACCCTTACAATGAGCAGTTCTTC
CASSRRDPYNEQFF
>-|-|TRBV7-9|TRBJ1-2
TGTGCCAGCAGCTTAGGAACGGACTATGGCTACACCTTC
CASSLGTDYGYTF
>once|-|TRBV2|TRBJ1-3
TGTGCCAGCAGCGAAAGGACCTCTGGAAACACCATATATTTT
CASSERTSGNTIYF
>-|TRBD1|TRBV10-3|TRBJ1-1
TGTGCCATCAGTGGGATCACAGGGGCCACTGAAGCTTTCTTT
CAISGITGATEAFF
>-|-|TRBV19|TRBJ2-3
TGTGCCAGTAGTATTATTGGGCCCCCAGATACGCAGTATTTT
CASSIIGPPDTQYF
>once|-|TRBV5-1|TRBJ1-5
TGCGCCAGCAGCCTAGGCTATGGCAATCAGCCCCAGCATTTT
CASSLGYGNQPQHF
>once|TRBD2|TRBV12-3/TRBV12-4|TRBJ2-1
TGTGCCAGCAAACTAGCGGGGGGTAATGAGCAGTTCTTC
CASKLAGGNEQFF
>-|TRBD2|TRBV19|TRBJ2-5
TGTGCCAGCTCGGGGGTAGCGGGAGTCGGGACCCAGTACTTC
CASSGVAGVGTQYF
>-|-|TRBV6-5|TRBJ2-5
TGTGCCAGCAGAAACCTGGGGGAGACCCAGTACTTC
CASRNLGETQYF
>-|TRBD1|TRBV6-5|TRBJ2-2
TGTGCCAGCAGTTACCGGGGACAGTTCGACACCGGGGAGCTGTTTTTT
CASSYRGQFDTGELFF
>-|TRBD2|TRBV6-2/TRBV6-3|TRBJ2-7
TGTGCCAGCAGTTGGACTAGCGGGAGGGTTCGGTACGAGCAGTACTTC
CASSWTSGRVRYEQYF
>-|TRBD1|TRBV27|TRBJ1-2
TGTGCCAGCAGTTCGCGGACAGGCTCCTATGGCTACACCTTC
CASSSRTGSYGYTF
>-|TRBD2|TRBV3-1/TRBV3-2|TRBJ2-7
TGTGCCAGCAGCAAGTTACTAGCGGGAGCCTACGAGCAGTACTTC
CASSKLLAGAYEQYF
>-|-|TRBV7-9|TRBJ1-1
TGTGCCAGCAGCTTAGTGGGACTGGTTGAAGCTTTCTTT
CASSLVGLVEAFF